This T cell receptor (beta chain) was sequenced in a study of cytomegalovirus exposure and HLA in healthy donors. Trimming cost V 5 bases and J 9 bases; bases outside gene matches: 4. Germline CDR1 SEHNR, CDR2 FQNEAQ (reference sequence). This CDR3 is 13 amino acids long. About this clone: Its antigen is as yet unknown.

Clones were sequenced by immunoSEQ multiplex PCR, and TCRdb holds only the in-frame ones, with some missing. This table has 150,000 or so clones, roughly nine tenths appearing once. Study-wide points: According to a subsequent analysis, TCR clusters identified in the first cohort showed a tendency to co-occur across the 100 to 150 validation repertoires.

Sequencing used PBMCs. The source is a woman aged 18-29 years in good health and CMV-seropositive. This chain links TRBV7-9 with TRBJ2-1; the match to TRBD2 covers 10 bases. CDR3 coding DNA: TGTGCCAGCAGCCTGATAGCGGGGGGTGAGCAGTTCTTC. This translates into CASSLIAGGEQFF.